The 22 T cell receptor beta chains in this list originate from one sample, sequenced in a study of cytomegalovirus exposure and HLA in healthy donors. PCR primers comprised 60 Vbeta and 13 Jbeta primers. Clones were sequenced by immunoSEQ multiplex PCR, and TCRdb holds only the in-frame ones, with some missing. The sample yields about 99,000 clones, 70% to 80% seen once. Sequences were obtained from PBMCs. The receptors stem from a male donor in good health and CMV-seropositive.

V gene TRBV30 combines with J gene TRBJ1-5, with 7 bases lining up with TRBD1. The CDR3 extends over 13 amino acids. Losses at the gene ends were 3 bases for V and 4 bases for J; bases not matched to a gene: 3. Germline loops: CDR1 GTSNPN, CDR2 SVGIG (reference sequence). The CDR3 coding sequence is TGTGCCTGGAGGGGACAGTTAAATCAGCCCCAGCATTTT. This gives the protein CAWRGQLNQPQHF.

The chain recombines TRBV7-2 with TRBJ2-7; 11 nucleotides agree with TRBD1. Germline CDR1 is SGHTA and CDR2 is FQGNSA. CDR3 length: 15 amino acids. V lost 1 base to trimming and J lost 7 bases; unmatched junction nucleotides: 6. CDR3 in amino acids: CASSLVRGQGDEQYF. The CDR3 region has the DNA TGTGCCAGCAGCTTAGTTAGGGGACAGGGGGATGAGCAGTACTTC. The full variable domain, in which reference TRBV7-2 and TRBJ2-7 provide the parts outside the CDR3, is GAGVSQSPSNKVTEKGKDVELRCDPISGHTALYWYRQSLGQGLEFLIYFQGNSAPDKSGLPSDRFSAERTGGSVSTLTIQRTQQEDSAVYLCASSLVRGQGDEQYFGPGTRLTVT.

The chain joins TRBV15 to TRBJ1-5, with 8 bases lining up with TRBD1. The germline gives CDR1 LNHNV, CDR2 YYDKDF (reference sequence). Trimming at V came to 5 bases and at J to 1 base, leaving 7 bases not matched to a gene. The CDR3 is made up of 16 amino acids. This chain's CDR3 is CATSGRGLRSNQPQHF. The CDR3 DNA follows: TGTGCCACCAGCGGCAGGGGGCTTAGGAGCAATCAGCCCCAGCATTTT.

V usage is TRBV4-1 and J usage is TRBJ2-1; possibly TRBD2 for D (6 bases). CDR1 is MGHRA, CDR2 YSYEKL, per germline. This CDR3 has 19 residues. V lost 2 bases and J 5 bases, leaving 25 bases between the germline ends. The CDR3 region is CASSQLQLGLTSIDNEQFF. The CDR3 bases are TGCGCCAGCAGCCAATTACAATTGGGCCTCACTAGCATCGACAATGAGCAGTTCTTC.

V usage is TRBV5-1 and J usage is TRBJ2-2, with TRBD1 as a possible D gene (6 bases). The CDR3 totals 15 residues. Trimming pared 1 base from V and 5 bases from J, leaving 12 bases between. CDR1 SGHRS and CDR2 YFSETQ come from the germline V gene. In nucleotides, the CDR3 is TGCGCCAGCAGCTTGAACAGGGCCAAGACCGGGGAGCTGTTTTTT. This sequence encodes CASSLNRAKTGELFF.

The table lists this clone with a few counts. This chain links TRBV30 with TRBJ1-6; 7 positions match TRBD1. The V and J ends lost 8 bases and 9 bases, in that order; junction bases with no gene match: 13. The CDR3 loop spans 14 amino acids. The germline gives CDR1 GTSNPN, CDR2 SVGIG (reference sequence). Here the CDR3 DNA reads TGTGCCAACCGACAGTGGGACAGAAGTTCACCCCTCCACTTT. Amino acids: CANRQWDRSSPLHF.

V is TRBV18 and J is TRBJ1-5; no definite D call. CDR1 KGHSH and CDR2 LQKENI come from the germline V gene. The CDR3 has 13 amino acids. Between the trimmed V and J ends, which lost 6 bases and 6 bases, there was a span of 12 bases. The CDR3 coding sequence is TGTGCCAGCTCCCCCAAGGAGAGTCAGCCCCAGCATTTT. Translated: CASSPKESQPQHF.

The V and J genes are TRBV7-9 and TRBJ1-1; D ambiguous. This CDR3 region has 14 residues. Germline lookup yields CDR1 SEHNR and CDR2 FQNEAQ (reference sequence). Trimming took off 2 bases at V and 1 base at J, with 8 bases between the two ends. CDR3 sequence reads: CASSLPNGNTEAFF. The CDR3 DNA follows: TGTGCCAGCAGCTTACCTAACGGGAACACTGAAGCTTTCTTT. Full variable domain (remainder filled in from reference TRBV7-9 and TRBJ1-1): DTGVSQNPRHKITKRGQNVTFRCDPISEHNRLYWYRQTLGQGPEFLTYFQNEAQLEKSRLLSDRFSAERPKGSFSTLEIQRTEQGDSAMYLCASSLPNGNTEAFFGQGTRLTVV.

The CDR3 region is CASSFAGTGGAYEQYF. CDR3 DNA: TGCGCCAGCAGCTTCGCCGGGACAGGGGGCGCCTACGAGCAGTACTTC. V usage is TRBV5-1 and J usage is TRBJ2-7; 12 positions agree with TRBD1. After removal of 2 bases from V and 2 bases from J, the junction contained 5 bases not matched to a gene. The CDR3 sequence is 16 residues long. Per the germline V gene, CDR1 is SGHRS and CDR2 is YFSETQ.

The chain joins TRBV6-5 to TRBJ1-1; tentative D call: TRBD1 (6 bases). Germline CDR1 and CDR2: MNHEY and SVGAGI. The V gene lost 8 bases and the J gene lost 4 bases, with 11 bases spanning the gap. This CDR3 has 12 residues. The CDR3 region has the DNA TGTGCCAGCCAACAGGGTGGCACTGAAGCTTTCTTT. Its translation: CASQQGGTEAFF.

This clone was seen only a few times. This chain uses TRBV7-9 with TRBJ1-4; D is unclear. Looked up from germline, CDR1 is SEHNR and CDR2 is FQNEAQ (reference sequence). V dropped 1 base and J dropped 0 bases, with 12 bases sitting between them. This CDR3 comprises 17 residues. The CDR3 spells CASSLGEHTATNEKLFF. The CDR3 bases are TGTGCCAGCAGCTTAGGGGAGCACACAGCAACTAATGAAAAACTGTTTTTT.

The chain recombines TRBV7-2 with TRBJ1-5; a weak D match, TRBD1 (5 bases). Trimming shortened V by 1 base and J by 1 base, and 11 bases separated the two germline ends. From germline, CDR1 is SGHTA and CDR2 FQGNSA. The CDR3 is 16 residues long. The CDR3 nucleotides read TGTGCCAGCAGCTTAGGGAGGGGCTACAGCAATCAGCCCCAGCATTTT. This codes for CASSLGRGYSNQPQHF.

The J gene is TRBJ1-6, the V gene TRBV4-1, with D possibly being TRBD1 (6 bases). Germline loops: CDR1 MGHRA, CDR2 YSYEKL. Trimming pared 4 bases from V and 7 bases from J, leaving 14 bases between. The CDR3 loop spans 15 amino acids. CDR3: CASSRTDRLNSPLHF. In nucleotides, the CDR3 is TGCGCCAGCAGCCGGACCGACAGGTTGAATTCACCCCTCCACTTT.

The rearrangement uses TRBV2 and TRBJ2-1; the D gene is possibly TRBD2 (6 bases). Looked up from germline, CDR1 is SNHLY and CDR2 is FYNNEI. Deletions cut 2 bases from V and 15 bases from J, with 14 bases between. The CDR3 is 12 residues long. The CDR3: CASSERREEGFF. DNA for the CDR3: TGTGCCAGCAGTGAACGCAGGGAGGAGGGGTTCTTC.

The gene calls are TRBV6-1 and TRBJ1-1, with D uncertain. The V gene lost 0 bases and the J gene lost 4 bases, with 6 bases spanning the gap. The CDR3 length is 13 residues. The germline gives CDR1 MNHNS, CDR2 SASEGT. CDR3 in amino acids: CASSEAKRTEAFF. The CDR3 DNA reads as TGTGCCAGCAGTGAAGCAAAGCGCACTGAAGCTTTCTTT.

The V gene is TRBV7-8, the J gene TRBJ2-5; 8 nucleotides align to TRBD2. The CDR3 sequence is 14 residues long. Germline V gives CDR1 SGHVS, CDR2 FQNEAQ. V shed 4 bases, J shed 4 bases, and the junction held 5 bases outside the gene matches. DNA of the CDR3: TGTGCCAGCAGCTATTCGGGGGGGCTAGAGACCCAGTACTTC. Its protein product is CASSYSGGLETQYF.

The V gene is TRBV5-8, the J gene TRBJ1-3, with a weak D call TRBD1 (6 bases). CDR3 length: 14 amino acids. Germline V gene sequence: CDR1 SGHTS, CDR2 YDEGEE. V dropped 4 bases and J dropped 2 bases, with 10 bases sitting between them. CDR3 sequence reads: CASSLYRAGNTIYF. CDR3 coding DNA: TGTGCCAGCAGCCTGTACAGGGCTGGAAACACCATATATTTT.

CDR3 DNA: TGTGCCAGCCTCTCCCGGGGGGCGCAAATCTCGGAAGCTTTCTTT. Protein sequence: CASLSRGAQISEAFF. The rearrangement links TRBV2 to TRBJ1-1; tentative D call: TRBD1 (6 bases). The CDR3 runs to 15 residues. Trimming stripped 8 bases from V and 8 bases from J, with 24 bases between. CDR1 and CDR2 from the germline V gene are SNHLY and FYNNEI.

The chain combines TRBV7-8 with TRBJ2-5, with 9 bases matching TRBD2. Germline-derived CDR1 and CDR2 are SGHVS and FQNEAQ. This CDR3 region has 15 residues. The V gene end was trimmed by 8 bases and the J gene end by 5 bases; junction bases not matched to a gene: 12. The CDR3 DNA sequence: TGTGCCAGCCACCTCGAGCGGGGGGCCCGGGAGACCCAGTACTTC. It encodes CASHLERGARETQYF. The variable domain in full, with the rest retrieved from reference TRBV7-8 and TRBJ2-5, is GAGVSQSPRYKVAKRGQDVALRCDPISGHVSLFWYQQALGQGPEFLTYFQNEAQLDKSGLPSDRFFAERPEGSVSTLKIQRTQQEDSAVYLCASHLERGARETQYFGPGTRLLVL.

The V gene is TRBV7-2, the J gene TRBJ1-3; possible D gene TRBD1, 6 bases. The germline gives CDR1 SGHTA, CDR2 FQGNSA. The V end was cut by 1 base, the J end by 4 bases, with 11 bases between. The CDR3 totals 15 residues. CDR3 DNA sequence: TGTGCCAGCAGCTTAGATACAGGGTTGGGAAACACCATATATTTT. Its protein is CASSLDTGLGNTIYF.

This clone was seen more than once but under ten times. The genes are TRBV5-6 and TRBJ1-1; D may be TRBD1 (5 bases). The germline V gene encodes CDR1 SGHDT and CDR2 YYEEEE. The CDR3 length is 14 residues. The V end was cut by 3 bases, the J end by 0 bases, with 9 bases between. This CDR3 is CASSWRGVNTEAFF. Written as DNA, the CDR3 is TGTGCCAGCAGCTGGAGGGGAGTGAACACTGAAGCTTTCTTT.

This rearrangement joins TRBV5-1 to TRBJ2-7; TRBD2 agrees at 13 bases. V lost 4 bases, J lost 5 bases, and 9 bases stayed unmatched. Germline assignment: CDR1 SGHRS and CDR2 YFSETQ. This CDR3 comprises 16 residues. As DNA, the CDR3 is TGCGCCAGCAGCGCGGGACTACTAGCGGGGGGGCACGAGCAGTACTTC. Translated: CASSAGLLAGGHEQYF.